A selection of T cell receptor beta chains follows, all from one sample in a study of CD8+ T cells in alopecia areata. Repertoires were generated with immunoSEQ multiplex PCR, while TCRdb's copy carries only in-frame clones and drops some. Among some 110,000 clones listed, roughly 68% were seen once. The sample consisted of CD4+ T cells sorted from blood. Receptors were obtained from a human donor in good health. CDR3s leave out the opening cysteine and the closing phenylalanine or tryptophan.

TRBJ2-1 TRBV27 ASSHTLTGSEQF
TRBJ2-2 TRBV4-1 ASSPLGAVLATGELF
TRBJ2-3 TRBV5-6 ASSRGTLVTDTQY
TRBJ2-5 TRBV6-1 ASRPPGQETQY
TRBJ2-1 TRBV29-1 SARSGGRVNEQF
TRBJ2-5 TRBV4-1 ASSREGGIRKETQY
TRBJ1-6 TRBV5-4 ASSLAHGLDSYNSPLH
TRBJ2-7 TRBV29-1 SVGTSGSYEQY
TRBJ1-5 TRBV10-3 AISEVKGGNQPQH
TRBJ1-4 TRBV29-1 SVRTGVTEKLF
TRBJ1-1 TRBV29-1 SVGGPEAF
TRBJ2-3 TRBV7-9 ASSFESPGTQY
TRBJ1-5 TRBV11-2 ASSFDRNQPQH
TRBJ2-4 TRBV19 ASSDGIAKNIQY
TRBJ1-1 TRBV30 AWRLRQINTEAF
TRBJ2-4 TRBV30 AWSPLAGGSVAKNIQY